This T cell receptor beta chain was identified during a study of T cell responses to AZD1222 COVID-19 vaccine. V shed 2 bases and J 2 bases; nucleotides not matched to a gene: 5. The germline gives CDR1 MNHNY, CDR2 SVGAGI (reference sequence). This CDR3 has 15 residues. Some clones are missing from TCRdb's copy, which holds only in-frame ones; the method was immunoSEQ multiplex PCR. This repertoire shows about 120,000 clones, around 85% found once; its top ten account for 2.4%. The sequence came from an adult in good health. The sequencing here drew on peripheral blood, taken on day 0 of AZD1222 vaccination. The rearrangement links TRBV6-6 to TRBJ1-1; TRBD1 agrees at 7 bases. CDR3: CASSYPTGINTEAFF. Here the CDR3 DNA reads TGTGCCAGCAGTTACCCGACAGGGATCAACACTGAAGCTTTCTTT.